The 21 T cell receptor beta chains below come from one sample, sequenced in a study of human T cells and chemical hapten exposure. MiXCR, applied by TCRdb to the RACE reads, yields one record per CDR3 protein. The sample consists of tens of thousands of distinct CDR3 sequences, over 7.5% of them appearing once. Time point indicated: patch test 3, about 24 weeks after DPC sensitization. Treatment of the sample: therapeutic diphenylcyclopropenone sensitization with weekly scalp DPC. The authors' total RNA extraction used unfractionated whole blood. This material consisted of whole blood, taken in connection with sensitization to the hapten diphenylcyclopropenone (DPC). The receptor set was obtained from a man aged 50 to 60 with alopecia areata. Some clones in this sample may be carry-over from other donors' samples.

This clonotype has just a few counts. The CDR3 here is CASRRQGSNQPQHF. The CDR3 region has the DNA TGTGCCAGCAGACGACAGGGGAGCAATCAGCCCCAGCATTTT. The chain recombines TRBV7-4 with TRBJ1-5; 8 positions match TRBD1. From germline, CDR1 is SGHVT and CDR2 SQSDAQ. The CDR3 covers 14 residues. V shed 6 bases, J shed 1 base, and the junction held 2 bases outside the gene matches.

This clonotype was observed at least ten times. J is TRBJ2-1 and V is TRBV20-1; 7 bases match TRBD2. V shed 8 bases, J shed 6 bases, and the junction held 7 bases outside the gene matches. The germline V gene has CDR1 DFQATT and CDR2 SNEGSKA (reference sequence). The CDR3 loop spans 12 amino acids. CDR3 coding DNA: TGCAGTATCGAGGGAGGGCTCAATGAGCAGTTCTTC. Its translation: CSIEGGLNEQFF.

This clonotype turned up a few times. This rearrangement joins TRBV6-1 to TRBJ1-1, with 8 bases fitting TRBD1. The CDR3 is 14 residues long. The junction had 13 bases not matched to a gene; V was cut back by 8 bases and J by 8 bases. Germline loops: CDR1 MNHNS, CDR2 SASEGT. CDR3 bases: TGTGCCAGCGGAGGAGGGACAGGCTCGATCGAAGCTTTCTTT. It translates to CASGGGTGSIEAFF.

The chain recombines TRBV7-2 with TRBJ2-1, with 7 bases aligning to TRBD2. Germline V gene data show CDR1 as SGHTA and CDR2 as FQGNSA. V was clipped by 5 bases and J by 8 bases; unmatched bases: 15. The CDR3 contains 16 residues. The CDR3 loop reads CASSPPLAGERDEQFF. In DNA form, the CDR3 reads TGTGCCAGCAGCCCCCCCTTGGCGGGAGAGCGGGATGAGCAGTTCTTC.

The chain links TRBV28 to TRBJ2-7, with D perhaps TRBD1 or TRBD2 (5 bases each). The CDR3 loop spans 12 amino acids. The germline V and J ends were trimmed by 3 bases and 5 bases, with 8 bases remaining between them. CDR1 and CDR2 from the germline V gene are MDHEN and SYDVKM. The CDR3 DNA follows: TGTGCCAGCAGTTTGACAGCGGACGAGCAGTACTTC. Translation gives CASSLTADEQYF.

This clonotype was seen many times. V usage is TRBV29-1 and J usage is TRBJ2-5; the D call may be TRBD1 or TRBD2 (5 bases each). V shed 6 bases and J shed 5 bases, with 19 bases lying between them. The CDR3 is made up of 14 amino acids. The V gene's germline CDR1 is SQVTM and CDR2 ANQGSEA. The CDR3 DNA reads TGCAGCGTCCGCCCGTGGGGGATCCGGGAGACCCAGTACTTC. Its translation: CSVRPWGIRETQYF.

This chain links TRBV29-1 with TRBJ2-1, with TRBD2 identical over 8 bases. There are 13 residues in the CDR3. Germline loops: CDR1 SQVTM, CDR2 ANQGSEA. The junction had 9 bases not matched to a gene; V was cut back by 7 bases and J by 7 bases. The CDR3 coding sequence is TGCAGCGCGGGACTAGACGCAGGAAATGAGCAGTTCTTC. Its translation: CSAGLDAGNEQFF.

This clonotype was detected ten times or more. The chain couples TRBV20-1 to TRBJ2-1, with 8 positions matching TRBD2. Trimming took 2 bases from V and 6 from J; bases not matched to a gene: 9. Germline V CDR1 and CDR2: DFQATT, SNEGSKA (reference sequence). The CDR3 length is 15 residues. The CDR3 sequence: CSARSKRGTVNEQFF. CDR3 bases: TGCAGTGCTAGAAGCAAGCGGGGGACGGTCAATGAGCAGTTCTTC.

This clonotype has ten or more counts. As DNA, the CDR3 is TGTGCCAGTAGTATAGGGGGACCCAGCGCTGAGCAGTTCTTC. Amino acids: CASSIGGPSAEQFF. This rearrangement joins TRBV19 to TRBJ2-1; either TRBD1 or TRBD2 may fit D (5 bases each). The CDR3 extends over 14 amino acids. Trimming pared 1 base from V and 9 bases from J, leaving 13 bases between. The germline V gene encodes CDR1 LNHDA and CDR2 SQIVND (reference sequence).

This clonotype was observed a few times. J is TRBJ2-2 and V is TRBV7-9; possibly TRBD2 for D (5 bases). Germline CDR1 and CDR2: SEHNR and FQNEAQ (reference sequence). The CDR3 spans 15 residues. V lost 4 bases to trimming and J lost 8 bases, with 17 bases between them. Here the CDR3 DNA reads TGTGCCAGCAGCTCCCTAAGGACTCGGCGGGGGGAGCTGTTTTTT. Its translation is CASSSLRTRRGELFF.

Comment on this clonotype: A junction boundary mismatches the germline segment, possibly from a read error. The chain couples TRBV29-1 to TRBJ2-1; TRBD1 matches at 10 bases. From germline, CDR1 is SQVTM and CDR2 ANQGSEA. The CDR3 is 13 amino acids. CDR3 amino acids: CNVATGGLGEQFF. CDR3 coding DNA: TGCAACGTTGCGACAGGGGGCCTCGGTGAGCAGTTCTTC.

Here the CDR3 reads CASSLGGVRNEQFF. Written as DNA, the CDR3 is TGTGCCAGCAGCTTGGGGGGAGTGAGGAATGAGCAGTTCTTC. V and J are TRBV7-8 and TRBJ2-1, with D tentatively TRBD2 (6 bases). The V gene's germline CDR1 is SGHVS and CDR2 FQNEAQ. Between the trimmed V and J ends, which lost 3 bases and 7 bases, there was a span of 13 bases. The CDR3 runs 14 residues.

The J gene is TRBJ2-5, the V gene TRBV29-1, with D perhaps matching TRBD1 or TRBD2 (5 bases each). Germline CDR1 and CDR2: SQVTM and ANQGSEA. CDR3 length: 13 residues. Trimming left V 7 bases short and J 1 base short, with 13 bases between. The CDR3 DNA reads TGCAGCGCCGACCTCGGGACCCAAGAGACCCAGTACTTC. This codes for CSADLGTQETQYF. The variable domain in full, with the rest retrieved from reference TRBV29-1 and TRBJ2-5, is SAVISQKPSRDICQRGTSLTIQCQVDSQVTMMFWYRQQPGQSLTLIATANQGSEATYESGFVIDKFPISRPNLTFSTLTVSNMSPEDSSIYLCSADLGTQETQYFGPGTRLLVL.

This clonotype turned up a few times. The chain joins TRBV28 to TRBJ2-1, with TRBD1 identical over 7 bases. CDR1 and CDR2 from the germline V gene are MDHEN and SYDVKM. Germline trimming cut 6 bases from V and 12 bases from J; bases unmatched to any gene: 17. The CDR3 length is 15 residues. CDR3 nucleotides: TGTGCCAGCAGCCTGAGGACAGGTCCGACTCAGCGGCAGTTCTTC. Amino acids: CASSLRTGPTQRQFF. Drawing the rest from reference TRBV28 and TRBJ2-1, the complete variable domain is DVKVTQSSRYLVKRTGEKVFLECVQDMDHENMFWYRQDPGLGLRLIYFSYDVKMKEKGDIPEGYSVSREKKERFSLILESASTNQTSMYLCASSLRTGPTQRQFFGPGTRLTVL.

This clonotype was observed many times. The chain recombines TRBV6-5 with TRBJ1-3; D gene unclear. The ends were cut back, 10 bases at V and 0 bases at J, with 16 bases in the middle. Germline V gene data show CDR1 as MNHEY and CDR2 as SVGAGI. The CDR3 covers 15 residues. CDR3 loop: CATRADRISGNTIYF. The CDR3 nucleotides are TGTGCCACCCGGGCCGACCGCATCTCTGGAAACACCATATATTTT.

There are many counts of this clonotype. The CDR3 DNA sequence: TGTGCCAGCAGCTTAGTAACGAGCGGGGGGGCTTACGAGCAGTACTTC. This sequence encodes CASSLVTSGGAYEQYF. The V gene is TRBV7-8, the J gene TRBJ2-7, with 10 bases that match TRBD2. CDR1 SGHVS and CDR2 FQNEAQ come from the germline V gene. The CDR3 is 16 residues long. V gave up 1 base and J gave up 4 bases; unmatched junction bases: 7.

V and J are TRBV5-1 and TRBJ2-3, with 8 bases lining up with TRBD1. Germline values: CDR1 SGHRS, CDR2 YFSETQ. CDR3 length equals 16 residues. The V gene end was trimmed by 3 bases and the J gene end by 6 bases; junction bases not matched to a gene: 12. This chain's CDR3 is CASSSAGTGDPDTQYF. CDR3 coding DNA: TGCGCCAGCAGCTCCGCCGGGACAGGCGACCCGGATACGCAGTATTTT. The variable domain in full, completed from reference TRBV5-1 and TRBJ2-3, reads KAGVTQTPRYLIKTRGQQVTLSCSPISGHRSVSWYQQTPGQGLQFLFEYFSETQRNKGNFPGRFSGRQFSNSRSEMNVSTLELGDSALYLCASSSAGTGDPDTQYFGPGTRLTVL.

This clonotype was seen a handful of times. CDR3 in amino acids: CASSLAGYNEQFF. CDR3 DNA: TGCGCCAGCAGTCTAGCGGGATACAATGAGCAGTTCTTC. The genes are TRBV10-2 and TRBJ2-1; TRBD2 agrees at 9 bases. Germline V lookup: CDR1 WSHSY, CDR2 SAAADI. The CDR3 has 13 amino acids. With V trimmed by 5 bases and J by 4 bases, 0 bases remained unmatched.

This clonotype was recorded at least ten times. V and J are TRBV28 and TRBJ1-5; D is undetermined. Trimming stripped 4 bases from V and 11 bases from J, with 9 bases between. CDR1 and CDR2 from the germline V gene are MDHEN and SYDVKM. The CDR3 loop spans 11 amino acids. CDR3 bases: TGTGCCAGCAGTTCACCGGGGACCCAGCATTTT. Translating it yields CASSSPGTQHF.

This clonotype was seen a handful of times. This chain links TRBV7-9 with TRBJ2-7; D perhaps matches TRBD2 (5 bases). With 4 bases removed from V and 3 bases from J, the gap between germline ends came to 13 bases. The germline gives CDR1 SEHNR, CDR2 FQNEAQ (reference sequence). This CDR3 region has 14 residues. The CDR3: CASSSRTALYEQYF. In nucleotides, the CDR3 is TGTGCCAGCAGCTCAAGGACTGCCCTCTACGAGCAGTACTTC.

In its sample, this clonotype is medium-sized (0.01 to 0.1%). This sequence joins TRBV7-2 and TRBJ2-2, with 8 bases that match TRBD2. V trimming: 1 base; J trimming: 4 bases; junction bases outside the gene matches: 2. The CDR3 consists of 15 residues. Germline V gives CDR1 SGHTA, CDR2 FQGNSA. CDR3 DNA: TGTGCCAGCAGCTTAGGGGCGGGAGGCACCGGGGAGCTGTTTTTT. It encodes CASSLGAGGTGELFF.